Described below is a single T cell receptor (beta chain) sequence and its context. Seattle cases were enrolled at active infection and followed longitudinally. Original methodology: For nucleated cells, counts were estimated from reference gene primer amplification. This table comes from immunoSEQ multiplex PCR, and its TCRdb copy is limited to in-frame clones, with some not included. V and J calls and clone size come straight from that table; D and trimming were deduced from the DNA. The data contain 200,000 to 300,000 clones, roughly 76% of them singletons. This specimen comes from a study of blood T cell repertoires in COVID-19. Looking at the study overall: Sites across the United States, Italy and Spain contributed samples from acute and convalescent COVID-19. From T cells, B-cell-depleted T cells, or PBMCs came the material, which was cDNA or gDNA.

The CDR3 spans 12 residues. Germline assignment: CDR1 GTSNPN and CDR2 SVGIG (reference sequence). V lost 5 bases to trimming and J lost 6 bases, with 14 bases between them. Sequenced: peripheral blood. V usage is TRBV30 and J usage is TRBJ2-7, with D perhaps TRBD2 (5 bases). The sequence came from a woman at least 80 years old with COVID-19, enrolled during active disease. The DNA of the CDR3 is TGTGCCTGGGGCCCGGGGTCCAGCGAGCAGTACTTC. It translates to CAWGPGSSEQYF.